This T cell receptor (beta chain) was observed in a study of blood T cell repertoires in COVID-19 (dated by TCRdb to the early 2020s). Context from the whole study: Collaborator samples came from the United States, Italy and Spain and covered acute and convalescent phases of COVID-19. The material from the prospective study consisted of cDNA or gDNA derived from T cells, B-cell-depleted T cells, or PBMCs. Deeply sampled blood TCRbeta repertoires from subjects exposed to, actively infected with, or recovered from COVID-19 were included in the dataset. The repertoires were released in a freely available public database intended as a resource for research on the immune response to SARS-CoV-2. Samples were obtained from the ongoing ImmuneRACE study (first 160 participants) and from 1,254 subjects provided by 6 global collaborators. Sample metadata almost always included a de-identified subject ID, COVID-19 status, age in years and sex. Where available, HLA class I and class II types were obtained from metadata supplied by the sample provider rather than from assay-based typing. Points the paper makes about the study in general: How much clinical and demographic metadata was included differed by source and by participant, and the metadata was provided uncurated.

At the junction V is shortened by 4 bases and J by 4 bases; bases outside the gene matches: 5. The CDR3 contains 14 residues, cysteine and phenylalanine counted. CDR3 DNA is the only sequence kept; it has 42 bases, read in frame from the first base. The CDR1 and CDR2 encoded by the germline V gene (reference sequence) are SGHNT and YYREEE. A word on this clone: Its antigen specificity is not known. Base quality data are lacking; no much larger clone is found one base away.

Each collaborating institution followed its own protocols to collect whole blood in K2EDTA tubes. Collaborator samples were shipped for TCRbeta analysis as frozen whole blood, isolated PBMCs, or DNA extracted from either sample type. TCRbeta CDR3 regions were amplified from genomic DNA using the immunoSEQ Assay, a bias-controlled multiplex PCR. The paper's data handling went like this. The number of nucleated cells in each sample was estimated from the amplification of reference gene primers within the assay. Sequence reads were collapsed and filtered to measure the absolute abundance of every unique TCRbeta CDR3 rearrangement. For each sample, productive Simpson clonality was calculated as the square root of Simpson's diversity index over productive rearrangements. This is the immuneACCESS table as TCRdb keeps it, with only in-frame sequences that have V and J called. A part of the clones is gone; compared with another copy, unresolved V genes explain less than half, and the rest is unexplained. V and J calls plus clone size are reproduced from that table; the DNA served to infer D and trimming. The sample data list around 130,000 clones, and 85% to 90% of these were observed just once. Roughly a sixth of the sample goes to the ten largest clones.

This clonotype was sampled from a man aged 45-65 years with active or convalescent COVID-19. The V and J genes are TRBV5-4 and TRBJ2-7; a stretch of 10 junction bases matches TRBD2. The sequenced sample was peripheral blood. The CDR3 region: CASSPSGGRYEQYF. The nucleotides read TGTGCCAGCAGCCCTAGCGGGGGAAGATACGAGCAGTACTTC.